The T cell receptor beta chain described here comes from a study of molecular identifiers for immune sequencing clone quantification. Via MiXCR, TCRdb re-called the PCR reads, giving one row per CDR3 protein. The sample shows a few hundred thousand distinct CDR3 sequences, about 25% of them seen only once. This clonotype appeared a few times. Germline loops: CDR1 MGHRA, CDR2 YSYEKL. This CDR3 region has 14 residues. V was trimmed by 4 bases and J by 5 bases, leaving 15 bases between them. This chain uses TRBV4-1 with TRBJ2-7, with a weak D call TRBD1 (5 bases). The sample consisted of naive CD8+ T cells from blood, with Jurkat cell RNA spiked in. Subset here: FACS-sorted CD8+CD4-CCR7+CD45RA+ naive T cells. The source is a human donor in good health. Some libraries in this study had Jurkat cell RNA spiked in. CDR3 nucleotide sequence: TGCGCCAGCAGCCCAACAGTATTAGGGGACGAGCAGTACTTC. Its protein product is CASSPTVLGDEQYF.